What follows is one TCR beta chain and its context. Its target is not known. Germline CDR1 is LGHNA and CDR2 is YNFKEQ. The length of the CDR3 is 9 residues. V gave up 3 bases and J gave up 16 bases, with 7 bases separating them. The entry originates in a study of T-cell reconstitution after alpha-beta-depleted transplantation in children. Points from the study as a whole: TCRbeta diversity was high at day 60 in some patients (a result of surviving recipient T cells and thymic progenitors).

For TCRbeta, the library was prepared with unique molecular identifiers. TCRdb re-called the PCR reads with MiXCR, one entry per CDR3 protein. The table has 200,000 to 250,000 distinct CDR3 sequences, roughly 24% seen once; the top ten hold about 2.6%. The sample in question was PBMCs, obtained before TCRalphabeta/CD19-depleted stem cell transplant. The chain combines TRBV4-2 with TRBJ2-1; no definite D call. This TCR derives from a girl aged 2-9 years with Fanconi anemia, due to receive a stem cell transplant. CDR3 sequence: CASSHCGFF. The CDR3 bases are TGTGCCAGCAGCCATTGTGGATTCTTC.